The clone carrying this TCR beta chain is a singleton in its sample. V was clipped by 3 bases and J by 8 bases, with 14 bases between them. This CDR3 spans 13 amino acids. Per germline, CDR1 SQVTM and CDR2 ANQGSEA. These data belong to a study of blood T cell repertoires in COVID-19. Per the study methods: Estimation of nucleated cell counts was performed using reference gene primer amplification. The data were produced by immunoSEQ multiplex PCR, yet TCRdb's version contains in-frame clones alone and is incomplete. Clone size and the V and J calls come from that table; the DNA yielded D and trimming. The data show 110,000 or so clones, with roughly 85% seen just once and 5% to 6% held by the top ten.

The sequence came from a woman aged 60 to 75 with COVID-19, enrolled during active disease. The source material was peripheral blood. J is TRBJ2-1 and V is TRBV29-1; D is uncertain. CDR3 in DNA: TGCAGCGTTGATTTACTCCCCCGGGATGAGCAGTTCTTC. Translated: CSVDLLPRDEQFF.